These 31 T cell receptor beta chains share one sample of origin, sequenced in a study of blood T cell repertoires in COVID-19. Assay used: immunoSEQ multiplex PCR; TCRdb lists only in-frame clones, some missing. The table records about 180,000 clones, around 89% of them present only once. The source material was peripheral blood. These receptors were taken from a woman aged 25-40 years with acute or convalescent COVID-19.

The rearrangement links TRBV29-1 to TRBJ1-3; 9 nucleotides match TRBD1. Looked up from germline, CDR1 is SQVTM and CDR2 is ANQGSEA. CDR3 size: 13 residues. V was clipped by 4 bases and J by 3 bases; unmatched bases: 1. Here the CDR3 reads CSVGGQGGNTIYF. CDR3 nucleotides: TGCAGCGTTGGGGGACAGGGTGGAAACACCATATATTTT.

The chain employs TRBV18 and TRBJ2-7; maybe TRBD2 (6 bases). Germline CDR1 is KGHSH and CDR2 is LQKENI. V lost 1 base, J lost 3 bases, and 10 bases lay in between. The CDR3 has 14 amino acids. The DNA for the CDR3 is TGTGCCAGCTCACCACTAGCGGACCACTACGAGCAGTACTTC. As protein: CASSPLADHYEQYF.

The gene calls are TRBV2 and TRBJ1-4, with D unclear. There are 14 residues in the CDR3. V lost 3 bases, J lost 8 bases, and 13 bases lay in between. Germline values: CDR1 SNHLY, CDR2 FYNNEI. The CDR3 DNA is TGTGCCAGCAGTGACCCTCGTACACAGGAAAAACTGTTTTTT. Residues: CASSDPRTQEKLFF. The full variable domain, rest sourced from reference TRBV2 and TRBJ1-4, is EPEVTQTPSHQVTQMGQEVILRCVPISNHLYFYWYRQILGQKVEFLVSFYNNEISEKSEIFDDQFSVERPDGSNFTLKIRSTKLEDSAMYFCASSDPRTQEKLFFGSGTQLSVL.

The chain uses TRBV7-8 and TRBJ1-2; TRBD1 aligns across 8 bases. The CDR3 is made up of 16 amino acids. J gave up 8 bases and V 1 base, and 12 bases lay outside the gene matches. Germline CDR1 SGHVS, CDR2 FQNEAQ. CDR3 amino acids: CASSLGGQDYTKGYTF. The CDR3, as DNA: TGTGCCAGCAGCTTAGGGGGACAGGATTATACAAAGGGCTACACCTTC.

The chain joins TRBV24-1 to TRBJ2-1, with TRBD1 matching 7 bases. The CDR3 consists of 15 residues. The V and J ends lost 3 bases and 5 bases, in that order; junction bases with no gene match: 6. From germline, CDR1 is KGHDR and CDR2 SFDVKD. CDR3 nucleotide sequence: TGTGCCACCAGTGATCGCTCCACAGGGGACAATGAGCAGTTCTTC. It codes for CATSDRSTGDNEQFF.

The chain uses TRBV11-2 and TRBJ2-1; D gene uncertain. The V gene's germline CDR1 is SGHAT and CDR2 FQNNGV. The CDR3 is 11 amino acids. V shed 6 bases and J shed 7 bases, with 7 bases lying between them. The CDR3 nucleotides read TGTGCCAGCAGTTCCCTGAATGAGCAGTTCTTC. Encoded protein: CASSSLNEQFF.

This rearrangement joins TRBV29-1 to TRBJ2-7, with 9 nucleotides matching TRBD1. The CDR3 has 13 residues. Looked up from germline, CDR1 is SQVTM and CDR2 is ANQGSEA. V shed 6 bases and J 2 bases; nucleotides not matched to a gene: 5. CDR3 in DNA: TGCAGCGTAACAGGGGGCGGAACCTACGAGCAGTACTTC. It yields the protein CSVTGGGTYEQYF.

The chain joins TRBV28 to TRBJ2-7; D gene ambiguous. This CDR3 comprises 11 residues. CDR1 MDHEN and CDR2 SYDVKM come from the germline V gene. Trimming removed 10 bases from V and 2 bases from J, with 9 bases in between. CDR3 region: CATLDTYEQYF. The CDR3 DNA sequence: TGTGCCACGCTCGACACCTACGAGCAGTACTTC.

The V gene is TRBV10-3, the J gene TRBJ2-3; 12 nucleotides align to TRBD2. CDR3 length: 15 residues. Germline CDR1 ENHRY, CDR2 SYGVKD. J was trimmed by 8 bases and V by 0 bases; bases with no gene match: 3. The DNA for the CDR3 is TGTGCCATCAGTGAGTCTGAGGGACTAGCGGGTACGCAGTATTTT. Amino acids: CAISESEGLAGTQYF.

This CDR3 is CARPSPGVCGYTF. The DNA of the CDR3 is TGTGCCCGCCCAAGTCCAGGGGTTTGTGGCTACACCTTC. The chain has TRBV27 and TRBJ1-2; a weak D match, TRBD1 (6 bases). V was cut by 11 bases and J by 7 bases, with 20 bases left in between. This CDR3 contains 13 residues. Germline CDR1 MNHEY, CDR2 SMNVEV (reference sequence).

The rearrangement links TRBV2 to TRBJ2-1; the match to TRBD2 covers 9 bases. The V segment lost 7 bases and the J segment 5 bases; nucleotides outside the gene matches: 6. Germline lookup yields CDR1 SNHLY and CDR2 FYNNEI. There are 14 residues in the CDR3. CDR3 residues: CASIYPSGNNEQFF. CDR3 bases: TGTGCCAGCATCTATCCTAGCGGGAACAATGAGCAGTTCTTC.

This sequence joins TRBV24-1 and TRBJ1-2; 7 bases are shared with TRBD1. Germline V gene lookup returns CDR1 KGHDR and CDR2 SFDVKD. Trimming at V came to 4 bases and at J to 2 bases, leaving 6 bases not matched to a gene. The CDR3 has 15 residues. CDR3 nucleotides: TGTGCCACCAGTGAAACAGGGGCCATAAACTATGGCTACACCTTC. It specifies CATSETGAINYGYTF.

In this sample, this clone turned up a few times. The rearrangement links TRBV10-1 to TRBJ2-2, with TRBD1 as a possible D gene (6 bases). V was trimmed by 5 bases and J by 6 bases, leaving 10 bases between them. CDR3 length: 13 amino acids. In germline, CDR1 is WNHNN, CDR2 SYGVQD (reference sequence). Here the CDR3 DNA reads TGCGCCAGCAGTCCAGGGGCGGCCGGGGAGCTGTTTTTT. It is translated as CASSPGAAGELFF.

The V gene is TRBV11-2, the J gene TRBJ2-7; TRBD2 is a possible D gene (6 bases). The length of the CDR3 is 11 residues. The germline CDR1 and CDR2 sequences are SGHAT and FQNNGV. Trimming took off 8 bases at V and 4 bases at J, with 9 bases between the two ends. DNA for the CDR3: TGTGCCAGCTCAGGAGGGTACGAGCAGTACTTC. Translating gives CASSGGYEQYF.

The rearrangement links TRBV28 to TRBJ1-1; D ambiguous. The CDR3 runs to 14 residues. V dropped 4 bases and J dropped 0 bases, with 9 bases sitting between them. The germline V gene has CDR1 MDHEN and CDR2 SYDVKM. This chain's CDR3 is CASSSHTMNTEAFF. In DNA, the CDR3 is TGTGCCAGCAGTTCCCACACAATGAACACTGAAGCTTTCTTT.

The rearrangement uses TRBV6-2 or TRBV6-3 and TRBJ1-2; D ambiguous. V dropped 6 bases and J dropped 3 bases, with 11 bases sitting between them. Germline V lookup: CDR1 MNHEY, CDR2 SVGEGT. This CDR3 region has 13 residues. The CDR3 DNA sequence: TGTGCCAGCAGCTTCTACGGAGACTATGGCTACACCTTC. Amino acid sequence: CASSFYGDYGYTF.

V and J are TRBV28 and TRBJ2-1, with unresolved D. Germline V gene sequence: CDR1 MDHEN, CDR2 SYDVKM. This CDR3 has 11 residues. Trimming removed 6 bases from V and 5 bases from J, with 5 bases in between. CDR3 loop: CASSRDNEQFF. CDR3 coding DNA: TGTGCCAGCAGCCGCGACAATGAGCAGTTCTTC. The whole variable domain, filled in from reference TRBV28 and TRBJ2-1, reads DVKVTQSSRYLVKRTGEKVFLECVQDMDHENMFWYRQDPGLGLRLIYFSYDVKMKEKGDIPEGYSVSREKKERFSLILESASTNQTSMYLCASSRDNEQFFGPGTRLTVL.

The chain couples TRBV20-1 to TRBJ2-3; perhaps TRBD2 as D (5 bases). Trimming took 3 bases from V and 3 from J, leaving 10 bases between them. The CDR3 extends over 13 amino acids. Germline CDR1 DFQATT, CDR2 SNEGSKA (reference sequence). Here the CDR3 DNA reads TGCAGTGCTAGTAAACTAGTTACAGATACGCAGTATTTT. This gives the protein CSASKLVTDTQYF.

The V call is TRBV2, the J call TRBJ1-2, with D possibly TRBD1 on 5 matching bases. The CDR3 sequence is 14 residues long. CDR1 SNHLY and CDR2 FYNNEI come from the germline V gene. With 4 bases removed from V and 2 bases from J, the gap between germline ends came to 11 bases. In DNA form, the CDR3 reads TGTGCCAGCAGTGGAGTGTCAGGGAACTATGGCTACACCTTC. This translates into CASSGVSGNYGYTF.

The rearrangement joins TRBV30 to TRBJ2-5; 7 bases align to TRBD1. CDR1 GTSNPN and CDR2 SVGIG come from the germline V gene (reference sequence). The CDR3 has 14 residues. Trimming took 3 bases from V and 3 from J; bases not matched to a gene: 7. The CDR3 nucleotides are TGTGCCTGGAGCCAGATCGACAGGGAAGAGACCCAGTACTTC. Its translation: CAWSQIDREETQYF.

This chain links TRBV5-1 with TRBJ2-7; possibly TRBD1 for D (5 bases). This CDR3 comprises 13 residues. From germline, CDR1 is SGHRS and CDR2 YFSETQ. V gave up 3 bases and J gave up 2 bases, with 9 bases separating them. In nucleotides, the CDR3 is TGCGCCAGCAGCTCCGAAGGGGCCTACGAGCAGTACTTC. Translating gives CASSSEGAYEQYF.

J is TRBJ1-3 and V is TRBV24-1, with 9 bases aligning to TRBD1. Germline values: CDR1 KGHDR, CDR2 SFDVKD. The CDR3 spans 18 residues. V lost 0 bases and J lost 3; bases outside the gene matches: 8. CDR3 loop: CATSDLRDRAVSGNTIYF. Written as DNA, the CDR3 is TGTGCCACCAGTGATTTGCGGGACAGGGCGGTTAGTGGAAACACCATATATTTT.

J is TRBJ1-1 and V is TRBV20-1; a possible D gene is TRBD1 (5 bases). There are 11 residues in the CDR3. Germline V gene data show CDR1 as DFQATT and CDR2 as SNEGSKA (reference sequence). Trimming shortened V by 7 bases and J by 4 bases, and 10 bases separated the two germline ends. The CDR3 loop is CSEIRGTEAFF. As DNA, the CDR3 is TGCAGTGAGATTAGGGGCACTGAAGCTTTCTTT.

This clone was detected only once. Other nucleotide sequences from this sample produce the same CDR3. CDR3 nucleotides: TGTGCCAGCAGCTTATCCCTGGGACTAGCGGTCTACAATGAGCAGTTCTTC. It encodes CASSLSLGLAVYNEQFF. This chain links TRBV7-9 with TRBJ2-1; 11 nucleotides align to TRBD2. The V gene's germline CDR1 is SEHNR and CDR2 FQNEAQ (reference sequence). The CDR3 consists of 17 residues. The ends lost 2 bases at V and 3 bases at J; junction bases unmatched: 6.

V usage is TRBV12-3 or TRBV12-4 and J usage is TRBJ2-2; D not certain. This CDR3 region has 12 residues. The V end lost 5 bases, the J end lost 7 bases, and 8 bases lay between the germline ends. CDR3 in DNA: TGTGCCAGCAGTGCCGGTGGCGGGGAGCTGTTTTTT. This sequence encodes CASSAGGGELFF.

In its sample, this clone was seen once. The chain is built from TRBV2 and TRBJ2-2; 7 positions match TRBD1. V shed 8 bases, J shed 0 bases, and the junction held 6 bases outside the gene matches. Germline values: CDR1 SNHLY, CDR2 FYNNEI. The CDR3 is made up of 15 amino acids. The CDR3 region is CASHAGTANTGELFF. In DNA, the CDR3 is TGTGCCAGCCACGCCGGGACAGCGAACACCGGGGAGCTGTTTTTT.

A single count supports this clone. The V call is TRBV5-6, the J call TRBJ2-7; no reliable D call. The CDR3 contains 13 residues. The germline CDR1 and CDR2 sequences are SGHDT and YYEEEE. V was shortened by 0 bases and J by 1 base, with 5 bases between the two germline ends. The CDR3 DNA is TGTGCCAGCAGCTTGGCCGGGTCCTACGAGCAGTACTTC. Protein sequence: CASSLAGSYEQYF.

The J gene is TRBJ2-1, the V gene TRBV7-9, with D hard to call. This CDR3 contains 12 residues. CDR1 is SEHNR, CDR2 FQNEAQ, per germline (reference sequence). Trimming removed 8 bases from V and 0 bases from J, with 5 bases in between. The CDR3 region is CASGRSYNEQFF. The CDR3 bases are TGTGCCAGCGGGCGCTCCTACAATGAGCAGTTCTTC.

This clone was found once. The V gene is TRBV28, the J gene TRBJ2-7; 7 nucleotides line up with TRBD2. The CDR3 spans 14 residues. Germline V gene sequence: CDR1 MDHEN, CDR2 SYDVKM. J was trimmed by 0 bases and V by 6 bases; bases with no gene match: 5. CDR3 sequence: CASSSGGTSYEQYF. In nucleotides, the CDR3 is TGTGCCAGCAGCTCGGGGGGAACCTCCTACGAGCAGTACTTC.

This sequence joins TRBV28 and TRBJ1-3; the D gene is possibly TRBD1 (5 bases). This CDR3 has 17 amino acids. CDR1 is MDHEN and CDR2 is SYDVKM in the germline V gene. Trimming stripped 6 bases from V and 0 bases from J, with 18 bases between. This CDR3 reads CASSPPQGRFSGNTIYF. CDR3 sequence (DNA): TGTGCCAGCAGCCCACCCCAGGGTCGGTTCTCTGGAAACACCATATATTTT.

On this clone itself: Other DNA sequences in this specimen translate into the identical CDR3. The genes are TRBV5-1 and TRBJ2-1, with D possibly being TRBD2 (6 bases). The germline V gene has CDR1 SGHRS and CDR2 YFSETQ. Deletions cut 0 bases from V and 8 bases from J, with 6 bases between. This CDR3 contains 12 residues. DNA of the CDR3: TGCGCCAGCAGCTTGGGCGGGGATGAGCAGTTCTTC. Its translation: CASSLGGDEQFF.